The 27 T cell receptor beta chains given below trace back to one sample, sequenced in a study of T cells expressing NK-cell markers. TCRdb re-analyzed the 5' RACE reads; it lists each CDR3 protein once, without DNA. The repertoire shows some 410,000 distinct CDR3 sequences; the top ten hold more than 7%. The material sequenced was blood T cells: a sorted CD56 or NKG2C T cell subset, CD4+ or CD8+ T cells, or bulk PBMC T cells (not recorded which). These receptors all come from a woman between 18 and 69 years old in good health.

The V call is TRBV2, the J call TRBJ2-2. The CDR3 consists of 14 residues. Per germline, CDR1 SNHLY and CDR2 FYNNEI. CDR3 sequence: CASRVTTNTGELFF.

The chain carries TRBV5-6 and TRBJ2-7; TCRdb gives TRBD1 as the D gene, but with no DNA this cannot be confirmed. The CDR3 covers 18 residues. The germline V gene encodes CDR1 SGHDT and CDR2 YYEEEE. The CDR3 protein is CASSLEDSTGRIRYEQYF.

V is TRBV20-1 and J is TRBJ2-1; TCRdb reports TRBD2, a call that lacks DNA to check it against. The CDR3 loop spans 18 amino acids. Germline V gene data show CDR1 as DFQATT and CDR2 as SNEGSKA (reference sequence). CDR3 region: CSARTPGLAGGPVNEQFF.

The CDR3 loop reads CASSGSDTIYF. The chain couples TRBV12-3 or TRBV12-4 to TRBJ1-3. The CDR3 has 11 amino acids.

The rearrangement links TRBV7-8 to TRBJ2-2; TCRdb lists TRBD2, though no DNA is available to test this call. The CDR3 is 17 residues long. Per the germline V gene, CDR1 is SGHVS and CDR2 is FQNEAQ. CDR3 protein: CASSPGTSGIGTGELFF.

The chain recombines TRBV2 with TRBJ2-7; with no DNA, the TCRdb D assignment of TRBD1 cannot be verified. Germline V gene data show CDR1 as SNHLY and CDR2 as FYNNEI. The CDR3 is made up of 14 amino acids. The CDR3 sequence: CASRGSPLSYEQYF.

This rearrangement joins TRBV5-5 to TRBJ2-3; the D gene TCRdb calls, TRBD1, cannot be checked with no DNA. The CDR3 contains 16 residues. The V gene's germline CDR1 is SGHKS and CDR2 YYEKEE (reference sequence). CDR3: CASSSGTGGFTDTQYF.

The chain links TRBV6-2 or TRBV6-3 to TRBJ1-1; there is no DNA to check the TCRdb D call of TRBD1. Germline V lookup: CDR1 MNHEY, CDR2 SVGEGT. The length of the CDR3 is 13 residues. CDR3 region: CASSTRGRTEAFF.

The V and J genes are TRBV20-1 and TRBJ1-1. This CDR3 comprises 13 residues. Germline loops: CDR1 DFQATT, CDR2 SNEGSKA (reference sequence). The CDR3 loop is CSAEGQLSTEAFF.

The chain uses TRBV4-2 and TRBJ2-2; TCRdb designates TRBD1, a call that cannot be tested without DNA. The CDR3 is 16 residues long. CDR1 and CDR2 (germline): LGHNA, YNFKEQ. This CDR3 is CASSAPGTGNAGELFF.

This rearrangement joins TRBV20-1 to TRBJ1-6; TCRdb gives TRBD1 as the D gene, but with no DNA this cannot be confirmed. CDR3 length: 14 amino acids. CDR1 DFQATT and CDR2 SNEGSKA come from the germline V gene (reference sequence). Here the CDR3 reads CSAKGGTGGSPLHF.

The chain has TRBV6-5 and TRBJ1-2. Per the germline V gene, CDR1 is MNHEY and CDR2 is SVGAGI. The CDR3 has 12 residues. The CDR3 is CASSYRDYGYTF.

The CDR3 sequence is CASSLGGGLAGYYEQFF. The genes are TRBV7-2 and TRBJ2-1; TCRdb gives TRBD2 as the D gene, but with no DNA this cannot be confirmed. Germline lookup yields CDR1 SGHTA and CDR2 FQGNSA. There are 17 residues in the CDR3.

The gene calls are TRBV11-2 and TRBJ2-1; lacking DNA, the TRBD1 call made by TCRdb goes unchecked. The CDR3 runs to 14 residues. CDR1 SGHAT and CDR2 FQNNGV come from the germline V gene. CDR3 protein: CASTQGAVNNEQFF.

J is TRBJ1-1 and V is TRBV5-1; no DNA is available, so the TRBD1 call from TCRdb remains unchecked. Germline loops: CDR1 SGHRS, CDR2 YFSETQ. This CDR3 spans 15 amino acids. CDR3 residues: CASSTGQHMNTEAFF.

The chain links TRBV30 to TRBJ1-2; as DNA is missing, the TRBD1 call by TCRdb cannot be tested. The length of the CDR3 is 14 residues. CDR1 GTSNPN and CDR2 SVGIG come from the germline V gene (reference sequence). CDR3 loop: CAWRPATGVYGYTF. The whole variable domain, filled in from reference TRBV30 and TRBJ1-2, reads SQTIHQWPATLVQPVGSPLSLECTVEGTSNPNLYWYRQAAGRGLQLLFYSVGIGQISSEVPQNLSASRPQDRQFILSSKKLLLSDSGFYLCAWRPATGVYGYTFGSGTRLTVV.

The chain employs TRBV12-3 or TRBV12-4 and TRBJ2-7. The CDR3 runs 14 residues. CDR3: CASTSSASSYEQYF.

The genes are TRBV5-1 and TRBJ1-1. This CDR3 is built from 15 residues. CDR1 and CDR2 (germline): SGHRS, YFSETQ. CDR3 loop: CASSRGEVGNTEAFF.

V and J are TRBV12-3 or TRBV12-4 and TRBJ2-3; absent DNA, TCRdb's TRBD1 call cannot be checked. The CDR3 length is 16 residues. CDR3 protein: CASSLSRGGSTDTQYF.

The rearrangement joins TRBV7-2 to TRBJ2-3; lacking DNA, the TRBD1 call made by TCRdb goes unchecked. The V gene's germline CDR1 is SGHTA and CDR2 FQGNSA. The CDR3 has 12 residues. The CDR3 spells CASSLEPVTQYF. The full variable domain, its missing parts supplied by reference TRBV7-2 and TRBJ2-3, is GAGVSQSPSNKVTEKGKDVELRCDPISGHTALYWYRQSLGQGLEFLIYFQGNSAPDKSGLPSDRFSAERTGGSVSTLTIQRTQQEDSAVYLCASSLEPVTQYFGPGTRLTVL.

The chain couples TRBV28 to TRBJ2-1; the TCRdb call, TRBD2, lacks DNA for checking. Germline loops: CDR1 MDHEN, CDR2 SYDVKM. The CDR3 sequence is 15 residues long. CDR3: CASSAGRLANNEQFF.

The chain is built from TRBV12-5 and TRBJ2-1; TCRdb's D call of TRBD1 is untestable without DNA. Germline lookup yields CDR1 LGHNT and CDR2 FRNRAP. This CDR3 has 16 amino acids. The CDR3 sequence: CASGLQGGPTPNEQFF. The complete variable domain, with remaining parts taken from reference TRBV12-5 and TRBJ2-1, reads DARVTQTPRHKVTEMGQEVTMRCQPILGHNTVFWYRQTMMQGLELLAYFRNRAPLDDSGMPKDRFSAEMPDATLATLKIQPSEPRDSAVYFCASGLQGGPTPNEQFFGPGTRLTVL.

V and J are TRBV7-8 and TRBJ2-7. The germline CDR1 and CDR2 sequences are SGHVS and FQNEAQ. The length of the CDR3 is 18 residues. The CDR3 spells CASSLSPVLGTALNEQYF.

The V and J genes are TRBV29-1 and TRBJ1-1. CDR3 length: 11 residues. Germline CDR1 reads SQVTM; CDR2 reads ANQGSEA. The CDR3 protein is CSVEGAPEAFF.

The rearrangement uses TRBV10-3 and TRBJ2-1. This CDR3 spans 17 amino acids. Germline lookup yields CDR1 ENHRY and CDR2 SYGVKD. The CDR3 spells CAISEDPMGLRNNEQFF.

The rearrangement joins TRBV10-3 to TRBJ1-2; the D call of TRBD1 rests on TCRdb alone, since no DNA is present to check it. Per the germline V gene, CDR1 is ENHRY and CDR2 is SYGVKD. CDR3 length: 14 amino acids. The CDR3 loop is CAISEDSHRYGYTF.

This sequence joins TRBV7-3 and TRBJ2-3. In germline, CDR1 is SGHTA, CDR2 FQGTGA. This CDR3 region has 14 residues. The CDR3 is CASSLPGLTDTQYF.